The source of this T cell receptor beta chain is a study of response to subunit inactivated influenza vaccine. This clonotype was counted only a few times. V shed 3 bases and J shed 9 bases, with 11 bases lying between them. The CDR3 spans 12 residues. Using its own MiXCR run on the RT-PCR reads, TCRdb lists one record per CDR3 protein. Of 500,000 to 600,000 distinct CDR3 sequences listed, about 11% are singletons. The same data also went into a second study, on T cells expressing NK-cell markers. That paper notes: Beta-chain TCR cDNA was generated via 5'RACE template switching with UMIs.

The starting material was PBMCs from blood, obtained on the day of vaccination. V gene TRBV12-3 or TRBV12-4 combines with J gene TRBJ2-5, with no clear D. This TCR derives from a man aged 50 to 60 who received an inactivated influenza vaccine. The CDR3 DNA is TGTGCCAGCAGTTTCAAGCGTTGGGCCCAGTACTTC. Protein: CASSFKRWAQYF.